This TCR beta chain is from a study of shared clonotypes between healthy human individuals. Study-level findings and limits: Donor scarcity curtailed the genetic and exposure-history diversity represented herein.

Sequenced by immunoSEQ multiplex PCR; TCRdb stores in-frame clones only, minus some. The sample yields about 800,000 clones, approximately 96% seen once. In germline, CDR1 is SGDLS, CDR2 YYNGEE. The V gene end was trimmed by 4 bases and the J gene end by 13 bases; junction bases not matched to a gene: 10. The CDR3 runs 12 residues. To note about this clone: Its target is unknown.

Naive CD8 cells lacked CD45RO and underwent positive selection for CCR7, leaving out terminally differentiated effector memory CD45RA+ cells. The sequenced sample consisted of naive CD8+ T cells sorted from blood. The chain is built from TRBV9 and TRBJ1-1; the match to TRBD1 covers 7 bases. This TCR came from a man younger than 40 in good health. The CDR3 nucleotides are TGTGCCAGCAGCCCGACAGGGTCGTTCGGTTTCTTT. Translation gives CASSPTGSFGFF.